The following is a T cell receptor beta chain sequence with its context. This sample is drawn from a study of early stage breast cancer tumors. The V gene lost 4 bases and the J gene lost 1 base, with 16 bases spanning the gap. CDR3 length equals 16 residues. CDR1 SGHNT and CDR2 YYREEE come from the germline V gene (reference sequence). This table comes from immunoSEQ multiplex PCR, and its TCRdb copy is limited to in-frame clones, with some not included. The sample holds approximately 3,600 clones, approximately 70% seen once. This receptor was taken from a person aged 35-55 years with breast cancer. Sequencing was carried out using breast tumor tissue. The chain carries TRBV5-4 and TRBJ2-3; tentatively, D is TRBD2 (6 bases). The CDR3 loop reads CASSPDAGWGTDTQYF. The CDR3 DNA reads as TGTGCCAGCAGCCCCGATGCGGGATGGGGCACAGATACGCAGTATTTT.